The T cell receptor (beta chain) under discussion was sequenced for a study of blood T cell repertoires in COVID-19. For the study at large: Samples of COVID-19 (acute and convalescent) were obtained from the United States, Italy and Spain. In each case, the material was cDNA or gDNA derived from T cells, B-cell-depleted T cells, or PBMCs.

The CDR3 consists of 13 residues. Per the germline V gene, CDR1 is LGHDT and CDR2 is YNNKEL (reference sequence). V shed 0 bases and J shed 10 bases, with 12 bases lying between them. In the authors' workflow: Cell counts per sample came from amplifying reference gene primers. The table came from immunoSEQ multiplex PCR; TCRdb's copy has only in-frame clones and leaves some out. From that table come the V and J calls and clone size; the DNA was used to work out D and trimming. Of 180,000 or so clones listed, about 85% are singletons. The chain employs TRBV3-1 (or the pseudogene TRBV3-2) and TRBJ1-1, with a possible D match to TRBD1 (6 bases). This TCR was sampled from a woman aged 80 or over with acute or convalescent COVID-19. The specimen sequenced was peripheral blood. The CDR3 DNA reads as TGTGCCAGCAGCCAAGATCCGAGGGGGGGAGCTTTCTTT. Amino acids: CASSQDPRGGAFF.